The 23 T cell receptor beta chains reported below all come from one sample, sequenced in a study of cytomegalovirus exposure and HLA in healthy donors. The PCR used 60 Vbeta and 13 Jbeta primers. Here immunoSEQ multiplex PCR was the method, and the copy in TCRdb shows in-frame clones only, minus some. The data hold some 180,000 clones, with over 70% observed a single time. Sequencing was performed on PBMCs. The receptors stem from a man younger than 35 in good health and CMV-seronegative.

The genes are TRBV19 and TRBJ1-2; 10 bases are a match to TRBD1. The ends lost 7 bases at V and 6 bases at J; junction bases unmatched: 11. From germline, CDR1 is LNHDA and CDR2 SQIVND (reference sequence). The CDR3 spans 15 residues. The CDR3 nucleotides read TGTGCCAGTACCTCTATGGGACAGGGGAGGAATGGCTACACCTTC. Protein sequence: CASTSMGQGRNGYTF.

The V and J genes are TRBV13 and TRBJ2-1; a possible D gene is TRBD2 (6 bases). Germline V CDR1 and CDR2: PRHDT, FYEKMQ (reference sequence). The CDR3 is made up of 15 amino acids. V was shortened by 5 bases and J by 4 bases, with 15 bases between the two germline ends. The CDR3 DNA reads TGTGCCAGCAGCCCCCAAGGCGGGGATTACAATGAGCAGTTCTTC. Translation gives CASSPQGGDYNEQFF.

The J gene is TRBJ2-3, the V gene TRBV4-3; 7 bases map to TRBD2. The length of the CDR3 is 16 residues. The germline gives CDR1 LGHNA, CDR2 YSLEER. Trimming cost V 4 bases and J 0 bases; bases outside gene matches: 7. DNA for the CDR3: TGCGCCAGCAGCCTCAAACTAGCGACTAGCACAGATACGCAGTATTTT. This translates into CASSLKLATSTDTQYF.

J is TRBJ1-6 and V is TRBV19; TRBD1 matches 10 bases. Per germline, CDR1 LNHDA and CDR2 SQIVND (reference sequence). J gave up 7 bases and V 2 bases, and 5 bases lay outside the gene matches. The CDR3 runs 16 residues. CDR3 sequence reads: CASSILRDRGNSPLHF. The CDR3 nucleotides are TGTGCCAGTAGTATACTGAGGGACAGGGGAAATTCACCCCTCCACTTT. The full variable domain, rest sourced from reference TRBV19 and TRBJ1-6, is DGGITQSPKYLFRKEGQNVTLSCEQNLNHDAMYWYRQDPGQGLRLIYYSQIVNDFQKGDIAEGYSVSREKKESFPLTVTSAQKNPTAFYLCASSILRDRGNSPLHFGNGTRLTVT.

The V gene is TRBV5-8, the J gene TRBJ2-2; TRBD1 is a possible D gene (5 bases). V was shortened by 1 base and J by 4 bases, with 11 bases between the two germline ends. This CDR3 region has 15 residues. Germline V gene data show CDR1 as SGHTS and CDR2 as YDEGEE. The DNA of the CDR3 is TGTGCCAGCAGCTTGTGGCAGGGAAGCACCGGGGAGCTGTTTTTT. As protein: CASSLWQGSTGELFF. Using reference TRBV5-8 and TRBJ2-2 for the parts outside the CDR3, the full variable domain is EAGVTQSPTHLIKTRGQQATLRCSPISGHTSVYWYQQALGLGLQFLLWYDEGEERNRGNFPPRFSGRQFPNYSSELNVNALELEDSALYLCASSLWQGSTGELFFGEGSRLTVL.

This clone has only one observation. CDR3 in amino acids: CASALTGYTDTQYF. For the CDR3, the DNA is TGCGCCAGCGCCCTGACTGGATACACAGATACGCAGTATTTT. This sequence joins TRBV5-1 and TRBJ2-3; D is unclear. This CDR3 comprises 14 residues. Germline CDR1 reads SGHRS; CDR2 reads YFSETQ. The V gene lost 7 bases and the J gene lost 2 bases, with 14 bases spanning the gap.

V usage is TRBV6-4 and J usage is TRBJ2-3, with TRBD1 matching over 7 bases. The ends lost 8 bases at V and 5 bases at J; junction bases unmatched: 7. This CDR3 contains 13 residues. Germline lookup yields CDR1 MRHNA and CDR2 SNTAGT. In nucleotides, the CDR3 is TGTGCCAGCTCGACAGGGTTGGGAGATACGCAGTATTTT. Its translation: CASSTGLGDTQYF.

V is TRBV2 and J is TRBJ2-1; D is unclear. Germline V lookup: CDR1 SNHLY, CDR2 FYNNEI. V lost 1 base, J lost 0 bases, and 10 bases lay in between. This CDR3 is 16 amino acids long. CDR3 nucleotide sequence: TGTGCCAGCAGTGAAGTGGTATCGGTCTCCTACAATGAGCAGTTCTTC. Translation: CASSEVVSVSYNEQFF.

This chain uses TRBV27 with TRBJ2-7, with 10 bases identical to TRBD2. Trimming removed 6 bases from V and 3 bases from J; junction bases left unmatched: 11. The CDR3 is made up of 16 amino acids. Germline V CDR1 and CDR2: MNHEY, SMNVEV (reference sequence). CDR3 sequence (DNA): TGTGCCAGCAGGCTAAAGACTAGCGGGCTGCACTACGAGCAGTACTTC. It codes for CASRLKTSGLHYEQYF.

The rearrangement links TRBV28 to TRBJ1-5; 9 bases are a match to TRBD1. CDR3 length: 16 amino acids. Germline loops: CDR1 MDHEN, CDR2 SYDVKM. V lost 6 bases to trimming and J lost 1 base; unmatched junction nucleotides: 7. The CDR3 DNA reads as TGTGCCAGCAGCCCTACGGACAGGGGAAGCAATCAGCCCCAGCATTTT. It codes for CASSPTDRGSNQPQHF.

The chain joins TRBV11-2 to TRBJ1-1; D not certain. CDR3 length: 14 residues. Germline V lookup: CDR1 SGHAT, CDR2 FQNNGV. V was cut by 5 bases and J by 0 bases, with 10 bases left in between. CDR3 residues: CASSVQILNTEAFF. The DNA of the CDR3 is TGTGCCAGCAGCGTACAGATACTGAACACTGAAGCTTTCTTT.

CDR3 DNA: TGTGCCAGTAGTATGGACAGGGGGCCAATCAATCAGCCCCAGCATTTT. As protein: CASSMDRGPINQPQHF. The V gene is TRBV19, the J gene TRBJ1-5, with TRBD1 matching 11 bases. V lost 3 bases to trimming and J lost 3 bases; unmatched junction nucleotides: 4. Germline CDR1 LNHDA, CDR2 SQIVND (reference sequence). The CDR3 is 16 residues long.

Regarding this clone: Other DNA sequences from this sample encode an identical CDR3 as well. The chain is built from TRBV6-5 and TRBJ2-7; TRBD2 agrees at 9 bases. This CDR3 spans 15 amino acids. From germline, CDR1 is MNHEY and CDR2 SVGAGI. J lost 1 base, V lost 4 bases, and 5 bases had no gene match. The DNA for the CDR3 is TGTGCCAGCAGTTCGATAGCGGGGGCATCCTACGAGCAGTACTTC. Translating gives CASSSIAGASYEQYF.

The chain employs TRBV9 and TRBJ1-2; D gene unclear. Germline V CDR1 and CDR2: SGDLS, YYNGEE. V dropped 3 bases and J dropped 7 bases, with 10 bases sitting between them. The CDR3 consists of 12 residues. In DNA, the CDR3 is TGTGCCAGCAGCGAGCCTGATGGTGGCTACACCTTC. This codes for CASSEPDGGYTF.

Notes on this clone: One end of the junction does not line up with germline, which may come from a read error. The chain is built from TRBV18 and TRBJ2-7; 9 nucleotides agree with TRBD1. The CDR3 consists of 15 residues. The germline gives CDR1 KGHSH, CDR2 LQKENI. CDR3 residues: CASSKPGQGSYDQYF. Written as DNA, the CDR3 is TGTGCCAGCTCAAAACCGGGACAGGGTTCCTACGATCAGTACTTC.

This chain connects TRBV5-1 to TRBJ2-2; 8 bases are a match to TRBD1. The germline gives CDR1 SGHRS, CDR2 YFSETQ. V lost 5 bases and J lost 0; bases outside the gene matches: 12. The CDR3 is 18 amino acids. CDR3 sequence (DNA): TGCGCCAGCAGTCACCGGACAGGGTCAGTATCGAACACCGGGGAGCTGTTTTTT. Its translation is CASSHRTGSVSNTGELFF.

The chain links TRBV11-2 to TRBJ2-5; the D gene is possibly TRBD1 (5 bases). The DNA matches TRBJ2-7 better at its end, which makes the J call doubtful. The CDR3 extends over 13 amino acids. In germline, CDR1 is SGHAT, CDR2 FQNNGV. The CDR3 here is CASSLVQDYEQYF. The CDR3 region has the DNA TGTGCCAGCAGCTTAGTACAGGATTACGAGCAGTACTTC.

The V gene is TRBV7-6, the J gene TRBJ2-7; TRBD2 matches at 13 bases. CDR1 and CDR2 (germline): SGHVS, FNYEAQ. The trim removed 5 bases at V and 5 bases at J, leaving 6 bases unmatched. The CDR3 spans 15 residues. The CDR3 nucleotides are TGTGCCAGCAGCGCCGCCGGGACTAGCGGGGACGAGCAGTACTTC. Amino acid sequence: CASSAAGTSGDEQYF.

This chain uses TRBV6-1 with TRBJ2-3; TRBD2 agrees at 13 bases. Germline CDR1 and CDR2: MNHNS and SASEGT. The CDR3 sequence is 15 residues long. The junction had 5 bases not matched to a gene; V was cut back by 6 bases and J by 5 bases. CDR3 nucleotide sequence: TGTGCCAGCAGGAGACTAGCGGGGGGTTTAGATACGCAGTATTTT. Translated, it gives CASRRLAGGLDTQYF.

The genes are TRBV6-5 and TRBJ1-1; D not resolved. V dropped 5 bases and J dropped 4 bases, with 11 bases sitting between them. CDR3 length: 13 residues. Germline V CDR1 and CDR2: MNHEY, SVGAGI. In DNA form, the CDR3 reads TGTGCCAGCAGTGAAGATAGGAGCACTGAAGCTTTCTTT. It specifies CASSEDRSTEAFF.

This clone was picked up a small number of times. The CDR3 DNA reads TGCGCCAGCAGCCAAGATAGTCAGGGGACCGGGGAGCTGTTTTTT. Protein sequence: CASSQDSQGTGELFF. V and J are TRBV4-3 and TRBJ2-2, with D tentatively TRBD1 (6 bases). The germline gives CDR1 LGHNA, CDR2 YSLEER. The CDR3 is made up of 15 amino acids. The V gene lost 0 bases and the J gene lost 5 bases, with 10 bases spanning the gap.

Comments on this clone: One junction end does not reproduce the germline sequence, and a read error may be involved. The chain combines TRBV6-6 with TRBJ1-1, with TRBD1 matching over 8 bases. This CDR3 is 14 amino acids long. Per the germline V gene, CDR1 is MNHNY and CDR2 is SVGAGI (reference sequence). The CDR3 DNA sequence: TGTGCCAGCAGTTTGGACAGGGCAAATCTTGTGTCTCTCTTT. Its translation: CASSLDRANLVSLF.

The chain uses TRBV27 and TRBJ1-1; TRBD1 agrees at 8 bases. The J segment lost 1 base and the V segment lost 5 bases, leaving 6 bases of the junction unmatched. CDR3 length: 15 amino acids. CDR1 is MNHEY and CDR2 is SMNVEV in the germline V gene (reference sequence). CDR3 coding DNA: TGTGCCAGCAGTCCCATCGGACAGGGGAACACTGAAGCTTTCTTT. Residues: CASSPIGQGNTEAFF.